These T cell receptor beta chains were read from a single sample in a study of cytomegalovirus exposure and HLA in healthy donors. Profiling relied on immunoSEQ multiplex PCR, and the TCRdb table lists in-frame clones only, not all of them. This table has 110,000 or so clones, over 65% appearing once. The sample comprised PBMCs. The receptors derive from a man in his forties or fifties in good health and CMV-seropositive. Both conserved end residues are part of each CDR3. A D gene is named only where the DNA matches it firmly. Where a row states a size, it is once, few, many or the class of an expanded clone; other rows omit it.

J,size,D,V,DNA,CDR3
TRBJ2-1,once,NA,TRBV6-1,TGTGCCAGCAGTGAAGCGCCGAACCCAGGTACCTATGAGCAGTTCTTC,CASSEAPNPGTYEQFF
TRBJ1-4,once,TRBD1,TRBV18,TGTGCCAGCTCAGGACAGGGGAGCGAAAAACTGTTTTTT,CASSGQGSEKLFF
TRBJ2-1,once,NA,TRBV7-2,TGTGCCAGCAGCGGGGGGAATGACAATGAGCAGTTCTTC,CASSGGNDNEQFF
TRBJ2-5,NA,NA,TRBV19,TGTGCCAGTAGTATAGGGCCAGGGGGGGAGACCCAGTACTTC,CASSIGPGGETQYF
TRBJ2-1,NA,TRBD2,TRBV30,TGTGCCTGGAGTTTCGGACTAGCGGGAGGTTTCTCCTACAATGAGCAGTTCTTC,CAWSFGLAGGFSYNEQFF
TRBJ1-2,NA,NA,TRBV6-5,TGTGCCAGCAGTTACGACCCGGGAGCTTTGGGCGGCTACACCTTC,CASSYDPGALGGYTF
TRBJ2-7,NA,TRBD2,TRBV2,TGTGCCAGCAGTGACCCGGGACTAGCGGCCCGAAGAGAGCAGTACTTC,CASSDPGLAARREQYF
TRBJ2-1,NA,NA,TRBV19,TGTGCCAGTAGTATTAGGTTAGCGGACAATGAGCAGTTCTTC,CASSIRLADNEQFF
TRBJ2-5,NA,TRBD1,TRBV7-3,TGTGCCAGCAGCTTAAACGGACAGGGGGGCCAAGAGACCCAGTACTTC,CASSLNGQGGQETQYF
TRBJ2-4,NA,TRBD2,TRBV19,TGTGCCAGTAGTATGTTCGGGGGGGCCAAAAACATTCAGTACTTC,CASSMFGGAKNIQYF
TRBJ1-2,NA,NA,TRBV28,TGTGCCATTGCGACAGGAGCTAACTATGGCTACACCTTC,CAIATGANYGYTF
TRBJ1-1,few,TRBD1,TRBV6-5,TGTGCCAGCAGTTACAAAAGGACAGGGGGCACTGAAGCTTTCTTT,CASSYKRTGGTEAFF